This TCR beta chain derives from a study of blood T cell repertoires in COVID-19. Study summary: From T cells, B-cell-depleted T cells, or PBMCs came the material, which was cDNA or gDNA.

V was cut by 0 bases and J by 1 base, with 9 bases left in between. The germline gives CDR1 ENHRY, CDR2 SYGVKD. The CDR3 consists of 16 residues. Original processing methods: Reference gene primer amplification gave estimated nucleated cell counts. Assay: immunoSEQ multiplex PCR; the TCRdb copy retains only in-frame clones and omits some. That table furnishes V, J and clone size, whereas the DNA furnished D and trimming. Of tens of thousands of clones listed, approximately 88% are singletons. The gene calls are TRBV10-3 and TRBJ2-2; D is uncertain. The sample was peripheral blood. The receptor's source is a man aged 50-60 years with acute or convalescent COVID-19. DNA of the CDR3: TGTGCCATCAGTGAGTCGCACAGAAAGAACACCGGGGAGCTGTTTTTT. Amino acids: CAISESHRKNTGELFF.